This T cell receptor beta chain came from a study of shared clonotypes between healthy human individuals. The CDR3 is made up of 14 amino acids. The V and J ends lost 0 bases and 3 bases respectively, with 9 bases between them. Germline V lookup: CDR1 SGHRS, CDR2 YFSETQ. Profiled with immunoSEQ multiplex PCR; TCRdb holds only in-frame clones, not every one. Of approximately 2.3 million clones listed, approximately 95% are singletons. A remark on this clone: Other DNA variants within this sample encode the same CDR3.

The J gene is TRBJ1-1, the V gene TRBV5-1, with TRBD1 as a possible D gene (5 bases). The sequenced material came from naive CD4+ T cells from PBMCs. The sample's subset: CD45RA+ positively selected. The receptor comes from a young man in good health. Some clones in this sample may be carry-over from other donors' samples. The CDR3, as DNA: TGCGCCAGCAGCTTGGCCGGGGGGGACACTGAAGCTTTCTTT. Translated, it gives CASSLAGGDTEAFF.